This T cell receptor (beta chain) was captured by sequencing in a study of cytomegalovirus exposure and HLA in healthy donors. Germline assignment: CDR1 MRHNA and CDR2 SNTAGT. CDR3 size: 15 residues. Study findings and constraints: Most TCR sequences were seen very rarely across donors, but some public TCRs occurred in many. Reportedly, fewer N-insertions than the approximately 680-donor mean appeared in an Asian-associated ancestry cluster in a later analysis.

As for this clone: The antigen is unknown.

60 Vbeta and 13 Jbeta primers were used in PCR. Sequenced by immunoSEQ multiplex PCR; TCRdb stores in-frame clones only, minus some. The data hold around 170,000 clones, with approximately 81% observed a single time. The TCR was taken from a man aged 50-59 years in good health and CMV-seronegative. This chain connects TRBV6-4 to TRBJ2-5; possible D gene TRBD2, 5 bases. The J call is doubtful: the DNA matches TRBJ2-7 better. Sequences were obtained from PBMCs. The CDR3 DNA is TGTGCCAGCAGTGACAATCGGCAGCGGACCTACGAGCAGTACTTC. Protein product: CASSDNRQRTYEQYF.